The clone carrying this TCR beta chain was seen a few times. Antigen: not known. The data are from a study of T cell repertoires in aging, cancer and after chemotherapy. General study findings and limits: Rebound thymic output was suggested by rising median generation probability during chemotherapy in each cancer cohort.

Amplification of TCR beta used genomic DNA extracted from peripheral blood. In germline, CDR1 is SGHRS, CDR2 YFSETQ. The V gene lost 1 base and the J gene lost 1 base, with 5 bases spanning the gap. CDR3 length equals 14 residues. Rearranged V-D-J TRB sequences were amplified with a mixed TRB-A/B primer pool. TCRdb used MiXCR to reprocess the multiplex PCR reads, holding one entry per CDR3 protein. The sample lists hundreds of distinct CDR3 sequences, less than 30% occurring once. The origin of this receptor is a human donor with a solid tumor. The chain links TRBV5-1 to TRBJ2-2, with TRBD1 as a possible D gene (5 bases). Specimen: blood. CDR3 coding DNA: TGCGCCAGCAGCTTGACAGGGAACACCGGGGAGCTGTTTTTT. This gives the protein CASSLTGNTGELFF.